One sample yielded the 29 T cell receptor beta chains listed below, sequenced in a study of cytomegalovirus exposure and HLA in healthy donors. The PCR was carried out with 60 Vbeta primers and 13 Jbeta primers. Assay: immunoSEQ multiplex PCR; the TCRdb copy retains only in-frame clones and omits some. The table has around 160,000 clones, 77% seen once; the top ten hold around 2.5%. Sample: PBMCs. These receptors originate from a woman between 40 and 55 years old in good health and CMV-seropositive.

The sample holds a few counts of this clone. This chain joins TRBV7-2 and TRBJ2-5; 9 positions agree with TRBD1. CDR3 length: 15 residues. Germline V gives CDR1 SGHTA, CDR2 FQGNSA. Trimming cost V 5 bases and J 5 bases; bases outside gene matches: 9. CDR3 nucleotide sequence: TGTGCCAGCAGCCGGGACAGGGATGTATGGGAGACCCAGTACTTC. Protein product: CASSRDRDVWETQYF.

This clone has just a few counts. The CDR3 spells CASSLHRVNTEAFF. For the CDR3, the DNA is TGTGCCAGCAGCTTACACAGGGTGAACACTGAAGCTTTCTTT. The V and J genes are TRBV7-2 and TRBJ1-1; D perhaps matches TRBD1 (6 bases). The germline V gene encodes CDR1 SGHTA and CDR2 FQGNSA. CDR3 size: 14 residues. Trimming shortened V by 2 bases and J by 0 bases, and 7 bases separated the two germline ends.

The chain is built from TRBV4-1 and TRBJ2-7; TRBD1 aligns across 8 bases. The CDR3 is 15 residues long. The germline gives CDR1 MGHRA, CDR2 YSYEKL. V shed 4 bases, J shed 5 bases, and the junction held 10 bases outside the gene matches. DNA for the CDR3: TGCGCCAGCAGCCTCCACGGACAGGGTAACAACGAGCAGTACTTC. As protein: CASSLHGQGNNEQYF.

This chain joins TRBV21-1 and TRBJ2-1; the DNA was not compared with TRBD2, the D call given in the table. TRBV21-1 is deemed a pseudogene. The CDR3 loop spans 14 amino acids. The chain's CDR3 is CAALVPVLSNEQFF. CDR3 in DNA: TGTGCCGCCTTAGTGCCGGTCCTAAGCAATGAGCAGTTCTTC.

The chain carries TRBV29-1 and TRBJ1-1; 7 bases are a match to TRBD1. V was clipped by 6 bases and J by 6 bases; unmatched bases: 7. This CDR3 is built from 12 residues. CDR1 and CDR2 from the germline V gene are SQVTM and ANQGSEA. The CDR3 spells CSVGQQVAEAFF. CDR3 coding DNA: TGCAGCGTGGGACAGCAGGTTGCTGAAGCTTTCTTT.

Of note for this clone: Other DNA sequences in the same sample also yield this CDR3. The chain recombines TRBV5-8 with TRBJ1-4; D call uncertain. V was cut by 1 base and J by 8 bases, with 12 bases left in between. Per the germline V gene, CDR1 is SGHTS and CDR2 is YDEGEE. The CDR3 extends over 14 amino acids. The CDR3 protein is CASSLSFGNEKLFF. In nucleotides, the CDR3 is TGTGCCAGCAGCTTGAGCTTCGGGAACGAAAAACTGTTTTTT.

V usage is TRBV7-2 and J usage is TRBJ1-2; 7 nucleotides match TRBD1. This CDR3 is built from 17 residues. Per the germline V gene, CDR1 is SGHTA and CDR2 is FQGNSA. The junction had 9 bases not matched to a gene; V was cut back by 1 base and J by 1 base. CDR3 amino acids: CASSLGIGAGGNYGYTF. The CDR3 bases are TGTGCCAGCAGCTTAGGGATCGGGGCAGGGGGTAACTATGGCTACACCTTC.

This clone has just a few counts. The V call is TRBV4-3, the J call TRBJ1-2, with D perhaps TRBD1 (6 bases). Trimming removed 0 bases at V and 8 bases at J, with 13 bases between. Germline CDR1 reads LGHNA; CDR2 reads YSLEER. CDR3 length: 14 residues. In DNA, the CDR3 is TGCGCCAGCAGCCAAGAAGGGGGTGGCCTAGGCTACACCTTC. The encoded protein is CASSQEGGGLGYTF.

The gene calls are TRBV28 and TRBJ2-1; 9 positions agree with TRBD1. Losses at the gene ends were 5 bases for V and 4 bases for J; bases not matched to a gene: 6. The CDR3 is made up of 15 amino acids. CDR1 is MDHEN and CDR2 is SYDVKM in the germline V gene. The CDR3 region has the DNA TGTGCCAGCAGTGGGTTGGGACAGGGTTACAATGAGCAGTTCTTC. This gives the protein CASSGLGQGYNEQFF.

The chain recombines TRBV13 with TRBJ2-7, with D perhaps matching TRBD2 (7 bases). The CDR3 runs to 15 residues. Germline V lookup: CDR1 PRHDT, CDR2 FYEKMQ (reference sequence). V was trimmed by 5 bases and J by 0 bases, leaving 14 bases between them. The CDR3 here is CASSSTGRGSYEQYF. The CDR3 DNA follows: TGTGCCAGCAGCAGTACAGGGAGGGGCTCCTACGAGCAGTACTTC. Full variable domain (remainder filled in from reference TRBV13 and TRBJ2-7): AAGVIQSPRHLIKEKRETATLKCYPIPRHDTVYWYQQGPGQDPQFLISFYEKMQSDKGSIPDRFSAQQFSDYHSELNMSSLELGDSALYFCASSSTGRGSYEQYFGPGTRLTVT.

The rearrangement uses TRBV29-1 and TRBJ1-1; tentatively, D is TRBD1 (5 bases). Per germline, CDR1 SQVTM and CDR2 ANQGSEA. The CDR3 length is 14 residues. Trimming left V 6 bases short and J 0 bases short, with 14 bases between. The CDR3 protein is CSVETGTMNTEAFF. The CDR3 DNA sequence: TGCAGCGTGGAAACCGGGACTATGAACACTGAAGCTTTCTTT.

This clone was counted a few times. The chain links TRBV7-6 to TRBJ2-5; a possible D gene is TRBD1 (5 bases). The CDR3 totals 15 residues. With 4 bases removed from V and 1 base from J, the gap between germline ends came to 13 bases. CDR1 is SGHVS, CDR2 FNYEAQ, per germline. The CDR3 DNA sequence: TGTGCCAGCAGCTCTCCCACAGGAATCCAAGAGACCCAGTACTTC. This encodes CASSSPTGIQETQYF.

This clone was found a few times. V gene TRBV27 combines with J gene TRBJ1-1, with no clear D. Germline V lookup: CDR1 MNHEY, CDR2 SMNVEV (reference sequence). The CDR3 sequence is 13 residues long. The V end was cut by 9 bases, the J end by 6 bases, with 17 bases between. The CDR3 spells CASSTRTGAEAFF. In nucleotides, the CDR3 is TGTGCCAGTTCCACTCGTACCGGGGCTGAAGCTTTCTTT.

The chain joins TRBV2 to TRBJ1-5; D is perhaps TRBD1 (6 bases). The V end lost 6 bases, the J end lost 11 bases, and 20 bases lay between the germline ends. CDR3 length: 14 residues. Looked up from germline, CDR1 is SNHLY and CDR2 is FYNNEI. The CDR3 sequence: CASSKDRSPEAQHF. For the CDR3, the DNA is TGTGCCAGCAGCAAAGACAGGAGCCCGGAGGCCCAGCATTTT.

V and J are TRBV28 and TRBJ2-7, with 8 bases identical to TRBD1. CDR3 length: 13 amino acids. Germline assignment: CDR1 MDHEN and CDR2 SYDVKM. Losses at the gene ends were 6 bases for V and 2 bases for J; bases not matched to a gene: 3. This CDR3 is CASRTGVPYEQYF. The CDR3 DNA sequence: TGTGCCAGCAGGACAGGGGTGCCCTACGAGCAGTACTTC.

V is TRBV29-1 and J is TRBJ2-7, with TRBD2 matching 12 bases. The germline gives CDR1 SQVTM, CDR2 ANQGSEA. J lost 5 bases, V lost 2 bases, and 7 bases had no gene match. This CDR3 has 15 amino acids. The CDR3 DNA sequence: TGCAGCGTTGAACCGGGGACTAGCGGGTCGAACGAGCAGTACTTC. Amino acids: CSVEPGTSGSNEQYF.

The chain links TRBV7-9 to TRBJ2-3; TRBD2 matches at 9 bases. The CDR3 loop spans 17 amino acids. Trimming removed 5 bases from V and 5 bases from J; junction bases left unmatched: 14. CDR1 and CDR2 from the germline V gene are SEHNR and FQNEAQ (reference sequence). The CDR3 DNA reads TGTGCCAGCAGCGGGGGTCCGGGGCGGGGGGGTGAAGATACGCAGTATTTT. Translating gives CASSGGPGRGGEDTQYF.

The chain links TRBV15 to TRBJ1-2, with 11 bases lining up with TRBD1. The V segment lost 6 bases and the J segment 4 bases; nucleotides outside the gene matches: 4. There are 14 residues in the CDR3. The V gene's germline CDR1 is LNHNV and CDR2 YYDKDF (reference sequence). As DNA, the CDR3 is TGTGCCACCAGGGACAGGGGGCTCGCCTATGGCTACACCTTC. This encodes CATRDRGLAYGYTF. Full variable domain (rest looked up from reference TRBV15 and TRBJ1-2): DAMVIQNPRYQVTQFGKPVTLSCSQTLNHNVMYWYQQKSSQAPKLLFHYYDKDFNNEADTPDNFQSRRPNTSFCFLDIRSPGLGDTAMYLCATRDRGLAYGYTFGSGTRLTVV.

V gene TRBV28 combines with J gene TRBJ2-7; no clear D. The CDR3 is 15 residues long. Trimming cost V 4 bases and J 7 bases, with 20 bases left between them. Germline V CDR1 and CDR2: MDHEN, SYDVKM. The CDR3 coding sequence is TGTGCCAGCAGTTCCCCTCAGAATATTCCCGGGGAGCAGTACTTC. It is translated as CASSSPQNIPGEQYF.

This chain links TRBV6-5 with TRBJ1-1; D may be TRBD1 (6 bases). CDR3 length: 16 residues. Germline CDR1 and CDR2: MNHEY and SVGAGI. V lost 4 bases and J 1 base, leaving 16 bases between the germline ends. The CDR3 DNA follows: TGTGCCAGCAGTTCGAACAGGGCGACGACGAACACTGAAGCTTTCTTT. Protein: CASSSNRATTNTEAFF.

As DNA, the CDR3 is TGCGCCAGCAGCCACGAACTAGCGGGAGGGGACAATGAGCAGTTCTTC. Translating it yields CASSHELAGGDNEQFF. This chain uses TRBV4-3 with TRBJ2-1, with 13 bases fitting TRBD2. The germline gives CDR1 LGHNA, CDR2 YSLEER. The CDR3 totals 16 residues. V lost 3 bases to trimming and J lost 5 bases; unmatched junction nucleotides: 4.

The chain recombines TRBV27 with TRBJ2-7; D call uncertain. There are 11 residues in the CDR3. The germline CDR1 and CDR2 sequences are MNHEY and SMNVEV (reference sequence). The germline V and J ends were trimmed by 4 bases and 3 bases, with 4 bases remaining between them. The CDR3 coding sequence is TGTGCCAGCAGTTCCAACTACGAGCAGTACTTC. Amino acids: CASSSNYEQYF.

The rearrangement links TRBV19 to TRBJ1-2; TRBD1 agrees at 7 bases. The CDR3 spans 18 residues. J lost 4 bases, V lost 2 bases, and 16 bases had no gene match. Germline CDR1 reads LNHDA; CDR2 reads SQIVND (reference sequence). CDR3 bases: TGTGCCAGTAGTATATACTCACAGGGGACAGCAAGCGGCTATGGCTACACCTTC. Translated, it gives CASSIYSQGTASGYGYTF.

J is TRBJ2-3 and V is TRBV5-1; 8 bases fit TRBD2. CDR3 length: 15 residues. Per the germline V gene, CDR1 is SGHRS and CDR2 is YFSETQ. Trimming cost V 0 bases and J 3 bases; bases outside gene matches: 3. The CDR3 DNA reads as TGCGCCAGCAGCTTGGGACTAGCGAGTACAGATACGCAGTATTTT. Residues: CASSLGLASTDTQYF.

This chain links TRBV11-2 with TRBJ2-7; a possible D gene is TRBD2 (5 bases). The CDR3 sequence is 13 residues long. Per germline, CDR1 SGHAT and CDR2 FQNNGV. V was shortened by 5 bases and J by 4 bases, with 12 bases between the two germline ends. CDR3 sequence: CASSVAGEYEQYF. CDR3 in DNA: TGTGCCAGCAGCGTCGCCGGGGAGTACGAGCAGTACTTC.

This clone has a handful of counts. This chain uses TRBV27 with TRBJ1-5; D remains ambiguous. This CDR3 is built from 14 residues. V dropped 6 bases and J dropped 0 bases, with 9 bases sitting between them. Germline lookup yields CDR1 MNHEY and CDR2 SMNVEV (reference sequence). CDR3 amino acids: CASRSLYSNQPQHF. CDR3 bases: TGTGCCAGCAGGTCACTGTATAGCAATCAGCCCCAGCATTTT.

The chain recombines TRBV19 with TRBJ2-5, with D perhaps matching TRBD2 (6 bases). Judging by the DNA end, TRBJ2-7 fits better; the J call may be wrong. CDR1 LNHDA and CDR2 SQIVND come from the germline V gene (reference sequence). There are 14 residues in the CDR3. The CDR3 region has the DNA TGTGCCAGTAGTTTTGGGACTGATACCTACGAGCAGTACTTC. Translating gives CASSFGTDTYEQYF.

V is TRBV4-3 and J is TRBJ2-5, with TRBD2 as a possible D gene (7 bases). V was pared by 0 bases and J by 3 bases, with 14 bases between. The V gene's germline CDR1 is LGHNA and CDR2 YSLEER. The CDR3 contains 16 residues. The CDR3 spells CASSQDLGGLKETQYF. The DNA for the CDR3 is TGCGCCAGCAGCCAAGATCTGGGGGGGCTAAAAGAGACCCAGTACTTC.

This clone showed up just once. This rearrangement joins TRBV30 to TRBJ2-3; tentatively, D is TRBD2 (6 bases). Germline V gene data show CDR1 as GTSNPN and CDR2 as SVGIG (reference sequence). This CDR3 has 12 residues. Trimming took 2 bases from V and 4 from J, leaving 7 bases between them. The CDR3 coding sequence is TGTGCCTGGAGTTCTAGCGCAGATACGCAGTATTTT. The encoded protein is CAWSSSADTQYF.